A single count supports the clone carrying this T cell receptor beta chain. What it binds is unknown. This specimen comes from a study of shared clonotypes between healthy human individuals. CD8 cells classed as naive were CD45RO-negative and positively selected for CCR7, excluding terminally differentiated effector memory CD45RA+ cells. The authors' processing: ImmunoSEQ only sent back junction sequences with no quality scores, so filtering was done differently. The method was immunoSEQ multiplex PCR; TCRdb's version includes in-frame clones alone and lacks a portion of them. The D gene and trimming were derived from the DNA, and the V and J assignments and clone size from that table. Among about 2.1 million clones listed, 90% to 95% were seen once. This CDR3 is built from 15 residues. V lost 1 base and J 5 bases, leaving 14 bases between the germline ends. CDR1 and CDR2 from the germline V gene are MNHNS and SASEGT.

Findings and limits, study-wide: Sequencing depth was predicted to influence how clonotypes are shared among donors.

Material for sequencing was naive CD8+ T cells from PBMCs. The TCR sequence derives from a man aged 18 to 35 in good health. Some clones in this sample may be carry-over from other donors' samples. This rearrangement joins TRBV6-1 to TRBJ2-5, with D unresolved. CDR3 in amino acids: CASSEGAGRWETQYF. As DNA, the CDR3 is TGTGCCAGCAGTGAAGGGGCAGGCCGGTGGGAGACCCAGTACTTC.